Below are 8 T cell receptor beta chains sequenced from a single sample in a study of T-cell memory formation after mild COVID-19. TCRdb itself ran the 5' RACE reads through MiXCR, one entry per CDR3 protein. The table has about 350,000 distinct CDR3 sequences, roughly 13% seen once. Sequencing was carried out using PBMCs or a T cell subset sorted from them (not recorded which). All receptors derive from a man aged 18 to 29 who had mild COVID-19 (a few samples of this study predate the infection). Cell type and time point are not known.

The V call is TRBV7-9, the J call TRBJ1-2, with D perhaps matching TRBD1 (6 bases). The CDR3 covers 14 residues. From germline, CDR1 is SEHNR and CDR2 FQNEAQ (reference sequence). V gave up 3 bases and J gave up 5 bases, with 13 bases separating them. CDR3: CASSFRTDSYGYTF. Here the CDR3 DNA reads TGTGCCAGCAGCTTCCGGACAGACTCTTATGGCTACACCTTC.

This clonotype was observed a few times. The chain couples TRBV13 to TRBJ2-7; 11 bases line up with TRBD1. The CDR3 totals 15 residues. CDR1 PRHDT and CDR2 FYEKMQ come from the germline V gene (reference sequence). V lost 0 bases, J lost 6 bases, and 4 bases stayed unmatched. CDR3 sequence reads: CASSLGDRGLGEQYV. CDR3 in DNA: TGTGCCAGCAGCTTAGGGGACAGGGGGCTGGGCGAGCAGTACGTC.

The rearrangement uses TRBV30 and TRBJ2-7; D perhaps matches TRBD1 (6 bases). V lost 2 bases and J 3 bases, leaving 8 bases between the germline ends. Germline V gives CDR1 GTSNPN, CDR2 SVGIG (reference sequence). The CDR3 contains 12 residues. In DNA, the CDR3 is TGTGCCTGGAGTACACAGGGCTACGAGCAGTACTTC. As protein: CAWSTQGYEQYF.

This clonotype was counted only a few times. The V and J genes are TRBV24-1 and TRBJ2-1; D unclear. Trimming left V 2 bases short and J 0 bases short, with 10 bases between. This CDR3 has 16 residues. Per germline, CDR1 KGHDR and CDR2 SFDVKD. CDR3 sequence reads: CATSDSDGGSYNEQFF. The CDR3 nucleotides read TGTGCCACCAGTGATTCTGATGGCGGCTCCTACAATGAGCAGTTCTTC.

The gene calls are TRBV4-1 and TRBJ1-4; D unresolved. In germline, CDR1 is MGHRA, CDR2 YSYEKL. CDR3 size: 14 residues. V was shortened by 0 bases and J by 4 bases, with 6 bases between the two germline ends. The CDR3 nucleotides are TGCGCCAGCAGCCAAGAACAGTTTAATGAAAAACTGTTTTTT. It specifies CASSQEQFNEKLFF.

This chain joins TRBV3-1 and TRBJ2-3; the D gene could be TRBD1 or TRBD2 (5 bases each). V was shortened by 1 base and J by 6 bases, with 11 bases between the two germline ends. The CDR3 length is 14 residues. Germline CDR1 LGHDT, CDR2 YNNKEL (reference sequence). The CDR3 DNA is TGTGCCAGCAGCCAAGGAGGGGATGAGGATACGCAGTATTTT. Protein product: CASSQGGDEDTQYF.

This clonotype occurred many times. The chain links TRBV5-1 to TRBJ2-2; D not resolved. In germline, CDR1 is SGHRS, CDR2 YFSETQ. The V and J ends lost 0 bases and 3 bases respectively, with 3 bases between them. The CDR3 spans 13 residues. The CDR3 region has the DNA TGCGCCAGCAGCTTGGATCACACCGGGGAGCTGTTTTTT. It yields the protein CASSLDHTGELFF.

The chain uses TRBV4-1 and TRBJ2-6; D is undetermined. Trimming shortened V by 1 base and J by 0 bases, and 7 bases separated the two germline ends. This CDR3 has 16 residues. Germline CDR1 reads MGHRA; CDR2 reads YSYEKL. CDR3 amino acids: CASSQGRASGANVLTF. In nucleotides, the CDR3 is TGCGCCAGCAGCCAAGGAAGGGCCTCTGGGGCCAACGTCCTGACTTTC.